The 20 T cell receptor beta chains below all came from one sample that was sequenced in a study of cytotoxic CD8 clonotypes in ibrutinib-treated CLL. The protocol was immunoSEQ multiplex PCR, while the TCRdb copy is restricted to in-frame clones and leaves out a portion. The sample has 150,000 to 200,000 clones; around nine tenths are singletons. The sequences come from PBMCs, collected at disease progression, from a patient treated with ibrutinib. Receptor source: a human donor with chronic lymphocytic leukemia.

This clone was observed once. The V call is TRBV6-1, the J call TRBJ1-1; D uncertain. The V end lost 5 bases, the J end lost 3 bases, and 10 bases lay between the germline ends. Germline V gene sequence: CDR1 MNHNS, CDR2 SASEGT. This CDR3 is 13 amino acids long. The CDR3 DNA reads as TGTGCCAGCAGTCGGGAGTTCGACACTGAAGCTTTCTTT. The encoded protein is CASSREFDTEAFF.

The chain has TRBV11-3 and TRBJ2-7; the D is unclear. Germline CDR1 and CDR2: SGHNT and YENEEA. The CDR3 is 13 amino acids. Between the trimmed V and J ends, which lost 5 bases and 3 bases, there was a span of 11 bases. For the CDR3, the DNA is TGTGCCAGCAGCCCTCCGAGTAGCTACGAGCAGTACTTC. It yields the protein CASSPPSSYEQYF.

The V and J genes are TRBV7-9 and TRBJ2-7, with D perhaps given as TRBD1 or TRBD2 (5 bases each). The CDR3 extends over 16 amino acids. The germline V gene has CDR1 SEHNR and CDR2 FQNEAQ (reference sequence). Deletions cut 5 bases from V and 4 bases from J, with 21 bases between. The CDR3 spells CASSRGPGRRTYEQYF. In DNA form, the CDR3 reads TGTGCCAGCAGCCGGGGCCCTGGTCGGCGTACTTACGAGCAGTACTTC.

V usage is TRBV5-1 and J usage is TRBJ2-3; 11 bases fit TRBD2. Germline V gene sequence: CDR1 SGHRS, CDR2 YFSETQ. V shed 4 bases, J shed 5 bases, and the junction held 3 bases outside the gene matches. This CDR3 is 14 amino acids long. CDR3 sequence reads: CASSPGLAGDTQYF. The CDR3 DNA follows: TGCGCCAGCAGCCCCGGACTAGCGGGAGATACGCAGTATTTT.

This CDR3 is CASSLGTGGENTEAFF. The CDR3 DNA follows: TGTGCCAGCAGCCTCGGGACAGGGGGGGAGAACACTGAAGCTTTCTTT. This sequence joins TRBV7-2 and TRBJ1-1; TRBD1 matches at 11 bases. Germline loops: CDR1 SGHTA, CDR2 FQGNSA. The CDR3 contains 16 residues. V shed 5 bases and J 1 base; nucleotides not matched to a gene: 6. The full variable domain, its missing parts supplied by reference TRBV7-2 and TRBJ1-1, is GAGVSQSPSNKVTEKGKDVELRCDPISGHTALYWYRQSLGQGLEFLIYFQGNSAPDKSGLPSDRFSAERTGGSVSTLTIQRTQQEDSAVYLCASSLGTGGENTEAFFGQGTRLTVV.

V and J are TRBV4-1 and TRBJ2-3, with TRBD2 identical over 14 bases. CDR3 length: 20 amino acids. V trimming: 0 bases; J trimming: 5 bases; junction bases outside the gene matches: 13. Germline V lookup: CDR1 MGHRA, CDR2 YSYEKL. CDR3 loop: CASSQESIPGLAGELDTQYF. CDR3 bases: TGCGCCAGCAGCCAAGAAAGCATACCGGGACTAGCGGGAGAATTAGATACGCAGTATTTT.

The chain recombines TRBV11-3 with TRBJ2-7; 13 bases match TRBD2. Trimming removed 5 bases from V and 4 bases from J; junction bases left unmatched: 8. The CDR3 loop spans 16 amino acids. Germline CDR1 SGHNT, CDR2 YENEEA. Written as DNA, the CDR3 is TGTGCCAGCAGCCCGGGACTAGCGGGAACCCCTTACGAGCAGTACTTC. It is translated as CASSPGLAGTPYEQYF.

This clone was seen once. The chain has TRBV28 and TRBJ1-4; no reliable D call. Germline V gene sequence: CDR1 MDHEN, CDR2 SYDVKM. V lost 4 bases and J 5 bases, leaving 11 bases between the germline ends. There are 14 residues in the CDR3. This chain's CDR3 is CASSSLQRNEKLFF. The CDR3 DNA is TGTGCCAGCAGTTCACTCCAACGGAATGAAAAACTGTTTTTT.

The chain carries TRBV2 and TRBJ2-5, with D possibly TRBD1 on 5 matching bases. The V end was cut by 5 bases, the J end by 5 bases, with 24 bases between. This CDR3 is 17 amino acids long. Looked up from germline, CDR1 is SNHLY and CDR2 is FYNNEI. CDR3 in amino acids: CASSPTVQVTERETQYF. The CDR3 DNA reads as TGTGCCAGCAGTCCAACTGTACAGGTCACAGAACGGGAGACCCAGTACTTC.

This chain joins TRBV11-3 and TRBJ2-1; D uncertain. Trimming removed 1 base at V and 5 bases at J, with 9 bases between. CDR1 and CDR2 (germline): SGHNT, YENEEA. This CDR3 contains 14 residues. Here the CDR3 DNA reads TGTGCCAGCAGCTTAGGTCGGGCTAACAATGAGCAGTTCTTC. This codes for CASSLGRANNEQFF.

CDR3 coding DNA: TGTGCCAGCAGCGTAGATGGCCTTATGTCAGACGAGCAGTACTTC. Its translation is CASSVDGLMSDEQYF. The chain joins TRBV9 to TRBJ2-7; D uncertain. V dropped 0 bases and J dropped 5 bases, with 15 bases sitting between them. CDR3 length equals 15 residues. Per the germline V gene, CDR1 is SGDLS and CDR2 is YYNGEE.

CDR3 sequence (DNA): TGCGCCAGCAGCTTGGCTGGGCTAGCGGGATCCTCCTACGAGCAGTACTTC. As protein: CASSLAGLAGSSYEQYF. V usage is TRBV5-1 and J usage is TRBJ2-7, with TRBD2 matching over 9 bases. The CDR3 totals 17 residues. With 0 bases clipped from V and 0 bases from J, the junction kept 7 bases outside the gene matches. Germline V gene lookup returns CDR1 SGHRS and CDR2 YFSETQ.

The chain carries TRBV7-2 and TRBJ2-7, with 10 bases lining up with TRBD1. The CDR3 runs 16 residues. CDR1 is SGHTA, CDR2 FQGNSA, per germline. V lost 2 bases, J lost 0 bases, and 4 bases stayed unmatched. CDR3 sequence (DNA): TGTGCCAGCAGCTTAATGGGACAGGGGTCCTCCTACGAGCAGTACTTC. Its protein product is CASSLMGQGSSYEQYF.

In its sample, this clone was seen once. The chain uses TRBV19 and TRBJ2-6; TRBD1 aligns across 11 bases. J was trimmed by 3 bases and V by 4 bases; bases with no gene match: 5. The CDR3 has 17 residues. The germline gives CDR1 LNHDA, CDR2 SQIVND (reference sequence). The CDR3 sequence is CASSRPGTGGGANVLTF. The CDR3 nucleotides are TGTGCCAGTAGTAGACCTGGGACAGGGGGTGGGGCCAACGTCCTGACTTTC.

The V call is TRBV10-3, the J call TRBJ1-1; D unclear. Per the germline V gene, CDR1 is ENHRY and CDR2 is SYGVKD. The length of the CDR3 is 13 residues. V lost 2 bases to trimming and J lost 7 bases, with 11 bases between them. CDR3 protein: CAISEPFPSEAFF. In nucleotides, the CDR3 is TGTGCCATCAGTGAGCCCTTTCCGAGTGAAGCTTTCTTT.

The V call is TRBV19, the J call TRBJ2-2, with D perhaps TRBD1 (6 bases). Per germline, CDR1 LNHDA and CDR2 SQIVND (reference sequence). Trimming cost V 2 bases and J 5 bases, with 12 bases left between them. The CDR3 length is 15 residues. The CDR3 nucleotides read TGTGCCAGTAGTATAAAACAGGGCGGAACCGGGGAGCTGTTTTTT. Encoded protein: CASSIKQGGTGELFF.

The chain carries TRBV6-4 and TRBJ2-5; 7 bases are a match to TRBD2. The CDR3 is 17 residues long. Germline lookup yields CDR1 MRHNA and CDR2 SNTAGT. The ends lost 7 bases at V and 2 bases at J; junction bases unmatched: 16. This CDR3 is CASNPGSGIIEQETQYF. Here the CDR3 DNA reads TGTGCCAGCAATCCAGGGAGCGGGATCATCGAGCAAGAGACCCAGTACTTC.

V is TRBV14 and J is TRBJ2-3; 8 bases map to TRBD2. Germline trimming cut 3 bases from V and 5 bases from J; bases unmatched to any gene: 13. The CDR3 runs to 17 residues. Germline V gives CDR1 SGHDN, CDR2 FVKESK. The CDR3: CASSHRASGRGGDTQYF. The DNA for the CDR3 is TGTGCCAGCAGCCATCGTGCCAGCGGGAGAGGTGGAGATACGCAGTATTTT.

The J gene is TRBJ2-7, the V gene TRBV27, with D possibly matching TRBD2 (6 bases). CDR3 length: 14 residues. V gave up 3 bases and J gave up 4 bases, with 13 bases separating them. Per germline, CDR1 MNHEY and CDR2 SMNVEV (reference sequence). The DNA of the CDR3 is TGTGCCAGCAGTTTCCACGGACGGGAGTACGAGCAGTACTTC. Translating gives CASSFHGREYEQYF.

This rearrangement joins TRBV9 to TRBJ2-4, with D possibly matching TRBD2 (7 bases). V lost 4 bases and J 0 bases, leaving 11 bases between the germline ends. This CDR3 has 15 residues. The germline gives CDR1 SGDLS, CDR2 YYNGEE. CDR3 residues: CASSPRGAAKNIQYF. The CDR3 nucleotides are TGTGCCAGCAGCCCACGGGGGGCAGCCAAAAACATTCAGTACTTC.